The 2 T cell receptor beta chains below come from one sample, sequenced in a study of OX40 agonist ivuxolimab in advanced cancers. Generated by immunoSEQ multiplex PCR, the TCRdb table keeps only in-frame clones and is missing some. The sample consists of tens of thousands of clones, roughly 84% of them appearing once. The input for sequencing was CD4+ or CD8+ T cells sorted from blood, taken in a trial of the OX40 agonist ivuxolimab. These receptors were collected from an adult with an advanced solid tumor such as melanoma, head and neck, liver or kidney cancer.

This chain joins TRBV30 and TRBJ2-3, with D possibly TRBD1 on 5 matching bases. The CDR3 is made up of 14 amino acids. Germline V gives CDR1 GTSNPN, CDR2 SVGIG (reference sequence). V lost 5 bases and J lost 0, with 12 bases in between. This CDR3 is CAWGQETSTDTQYF. The CDR3 bases are TGTGCCTGGGGACAAGAAACGAGCACAGATACGCAGTATTTT.

The chain carries TRBV2 and TRBJ1-5, with 9 bases lining up with TRBD1. Looked up from germline, CDR1 is SNHLY and CDR2 is FYNNEI. The CDR3 has 14 amino acids. Trimming took 7 bases from V and 7 from J; bases not matched to a gene: 8. CDR3 amino acids: CASKDRGSEQPQHF. CDR3 DNA: TGTGCCAGCAAGGACAGGGGATCGGAGCAGCCCCAGCATTTT.